This T cell receptor beta chain was captured by sequencing in a study of cytomegalovirus exposure and HLA in healthy donors. Study findings and constraints: TCR beta V- and J-gene trimming was later associated with a missense DCLRE1C variant. Cytomegalovirus-associated status was assigned to some 180 TCR beta chains.

The CDR3 has 15 residues. The V gene lost 0 bases and the J gene lost 6 bases, with 11 bases spanning the gap. Germline CDR1 is KGHSH and CDR2 is LQKENI. Worth noting for this clone: The antigen remains undetermined.

PCR amplification relied on 60 Vbeta primers (plus 13 Jbeta primers). Libraries were prepared by immunoSEQ multiplex PCR; TCRdb keeps only in-frame clonotypes and omits some of them. The data include about 120,000 clones; the top ten clones carry around 3.6%. This chain joins TRBV18 and TRBJ2-2; weak D call: TRBD2 (6 bases). The origin of this receptor is a young man in good health and CMV-seronegative. Sequences were obtained from PBMCs. CDR3 sequence reads: CASSPPVGLAGELFF. The CDR3 DNA reads as TGTGCCAGCTCACCACCGGTGGGACTTGCCGGGGAGCTGTTTTTT.